Given below is one TCR beta chain in context. This entry belongs to a study of blood T cell repertoires in COVID-19. Turning to the study itself: Material from acute and convalescent COVID-19 was sourced from the United States, Italy and Spain. The cDNA or gDNA used as material had been derived from T cells, B-cell-depleted T cells, or PBMCs.

The J segment lost 7 bases and the V segment lost 4 bases, leaving 9 bases of the junction unmatched. Germline values: CDR1 MGHDK, CDR2 SYGVNS. The CDR3 length is 17 residues. Per the authors' pipeline: Amplified reference gene primers provided the basis for estimating nucleated cell counts. The method was immunoSEQ multiplex PCR; TCRdb's version includes in-frame clones alone and lacks a portion of them. The V and J calls and the clone size are those of that table, but D and trimming were determined from the DNA. The sample lists about 100,000 clones; roughly 92% were seen once. The chain is built from TRBV25-1 and TRBJ2-1; TRBD2 aligns across 14 bases. This receptor was identified in a man between 60 and 70 years old with acute or convalescent COVID-19. The sample consisted of peripheral blood. CDR3 in amino acids: CASSGLGTSGRGNEQFF. The CDR3 bases are TGTGCCAGCAGTGGCCTCGGGACTAGCGGGAGAGGGAATGAGCAGTTCTTC.